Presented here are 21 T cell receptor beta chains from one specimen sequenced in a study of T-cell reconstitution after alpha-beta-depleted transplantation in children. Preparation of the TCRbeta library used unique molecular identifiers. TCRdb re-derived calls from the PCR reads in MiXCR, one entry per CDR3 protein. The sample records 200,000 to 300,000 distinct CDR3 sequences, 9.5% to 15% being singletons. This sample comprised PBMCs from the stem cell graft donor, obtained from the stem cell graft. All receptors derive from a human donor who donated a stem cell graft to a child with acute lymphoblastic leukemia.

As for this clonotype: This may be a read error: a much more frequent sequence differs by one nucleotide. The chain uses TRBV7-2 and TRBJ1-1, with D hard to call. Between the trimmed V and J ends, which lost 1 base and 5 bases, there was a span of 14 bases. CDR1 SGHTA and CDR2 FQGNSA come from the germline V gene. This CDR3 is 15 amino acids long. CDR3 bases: TGTGCCAGCAGCTTAGTTGTGGGTGTTCGGACTGAAGCTTTCTTT. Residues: CASSLVVGVRTEAFF. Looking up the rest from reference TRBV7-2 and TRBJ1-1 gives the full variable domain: GAGVSQSPSNKVTEKGKDVELRCDPISGHTALYWYRQSLGQGLEFLIYFQGNSAPDKSGLPSDRFSAERTGGSVSTLTIQRTQQEDSAVYLCASSLVVGVRTEAFFGQGTRLTVV.

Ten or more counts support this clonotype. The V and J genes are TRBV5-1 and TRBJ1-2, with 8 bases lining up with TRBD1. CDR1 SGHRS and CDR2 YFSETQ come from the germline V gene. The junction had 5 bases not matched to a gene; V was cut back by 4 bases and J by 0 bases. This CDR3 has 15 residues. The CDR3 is CASSPGQASNYGYTF. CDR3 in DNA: TGCGCCAGCAGCCCGGGACAGGCCTCTAACTATGGCTACACCTTC.

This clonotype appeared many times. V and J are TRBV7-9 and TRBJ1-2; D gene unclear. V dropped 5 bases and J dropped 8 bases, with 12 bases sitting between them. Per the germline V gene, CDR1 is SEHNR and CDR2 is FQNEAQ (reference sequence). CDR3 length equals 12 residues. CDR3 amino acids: CASSEGGSGYTF. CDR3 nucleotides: TGTGCCAGCAGCGAGGGTGGGAGCGGCTACACCTTC.

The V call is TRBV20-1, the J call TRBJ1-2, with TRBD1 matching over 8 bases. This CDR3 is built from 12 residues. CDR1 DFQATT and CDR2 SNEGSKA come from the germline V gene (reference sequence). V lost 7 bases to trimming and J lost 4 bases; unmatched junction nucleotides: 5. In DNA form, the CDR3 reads TGCAGTGTTTCGGACAGGGTCTATGGCTACACCTTC. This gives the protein CSVSDRVYGYTF.

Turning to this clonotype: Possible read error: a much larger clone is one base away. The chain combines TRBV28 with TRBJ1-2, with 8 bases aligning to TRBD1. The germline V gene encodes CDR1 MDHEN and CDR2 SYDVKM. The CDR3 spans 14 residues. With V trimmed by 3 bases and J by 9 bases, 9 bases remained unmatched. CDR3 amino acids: CASSFGTGGYCYTF. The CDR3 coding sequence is TGTGCCAGCAGTTTCGGGACAGGTGGTTATTGCTACACCTTC.

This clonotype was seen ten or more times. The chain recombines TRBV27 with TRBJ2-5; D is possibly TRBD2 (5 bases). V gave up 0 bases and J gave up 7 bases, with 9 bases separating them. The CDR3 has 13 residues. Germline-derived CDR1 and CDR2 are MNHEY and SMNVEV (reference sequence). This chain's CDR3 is CASSLSNGVTQYF. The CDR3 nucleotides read TGTGCCAGCAGTTTATCTAACGGGGTGACCCAGTACTTC.

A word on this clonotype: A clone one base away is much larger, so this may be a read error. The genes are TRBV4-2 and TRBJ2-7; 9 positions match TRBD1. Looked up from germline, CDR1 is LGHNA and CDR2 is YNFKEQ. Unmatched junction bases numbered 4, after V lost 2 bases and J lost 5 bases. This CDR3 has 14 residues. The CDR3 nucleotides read TGTGCCAGCAGCCAACGGGACAGGGTAAACGAGCAGTACTTC. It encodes CASSQRDRVNEQYF.

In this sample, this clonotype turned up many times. The CDR3, as DNA: TGTGCCAGCTCACCCCAGAGAGACTCACCCCTCCACTTT. It encodes CASSPQRDSPLHF. This chain joins TRBV18 and TRBJ1-6; D remains unclear. The CDR3 runs to 13 residues. Trimming cost V 3 bases and J 10 bases, with 10 bases left between them. The V gene's germline CDR1 is KGHSH and CDR2 LQKENI.

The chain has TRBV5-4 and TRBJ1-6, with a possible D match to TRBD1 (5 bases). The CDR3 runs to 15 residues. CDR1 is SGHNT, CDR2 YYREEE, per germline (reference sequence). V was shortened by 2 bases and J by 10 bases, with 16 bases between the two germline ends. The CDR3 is CASSLGGTSPSPLHF. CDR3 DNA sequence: TGTGCCAGCAGCTTAGGAGGGACTTCTCCATCACCCCTCCACTTT.

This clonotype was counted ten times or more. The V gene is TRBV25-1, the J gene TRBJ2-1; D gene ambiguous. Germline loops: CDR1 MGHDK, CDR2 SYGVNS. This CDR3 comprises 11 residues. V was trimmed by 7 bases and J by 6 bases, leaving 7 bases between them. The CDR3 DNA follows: TGTGCCAGCACAGTCGGCAATGAGCAGTTCTTC. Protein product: CASTVGNEQFF.

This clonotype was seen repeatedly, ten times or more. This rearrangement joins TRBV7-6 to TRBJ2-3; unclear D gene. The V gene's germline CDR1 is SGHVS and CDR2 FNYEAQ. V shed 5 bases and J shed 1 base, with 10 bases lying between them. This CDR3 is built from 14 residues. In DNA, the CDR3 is TGTGCCAGCAGCCGATCGGCGGGCACAGATACGCAGTATTTT. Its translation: CASSRSAGTDTQYF.

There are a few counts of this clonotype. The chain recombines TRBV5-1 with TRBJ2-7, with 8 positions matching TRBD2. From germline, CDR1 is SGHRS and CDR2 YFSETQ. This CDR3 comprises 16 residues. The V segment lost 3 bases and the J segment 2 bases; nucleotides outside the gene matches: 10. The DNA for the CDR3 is TGCGCCAGCAGCTCGGGGGCCGCGGGGGGAACCTACGAGCAGTACTTC. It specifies CASSSGAAGGTYEQYF.

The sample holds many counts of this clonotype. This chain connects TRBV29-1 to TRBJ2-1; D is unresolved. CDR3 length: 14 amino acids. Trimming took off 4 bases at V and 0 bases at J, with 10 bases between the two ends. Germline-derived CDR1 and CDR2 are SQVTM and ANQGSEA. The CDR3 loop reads CSVVTGSSYNEQFF. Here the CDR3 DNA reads TGCAGCGTTGTTACGGGTAGCTCCTACAATGAGCAGTTCTTC.

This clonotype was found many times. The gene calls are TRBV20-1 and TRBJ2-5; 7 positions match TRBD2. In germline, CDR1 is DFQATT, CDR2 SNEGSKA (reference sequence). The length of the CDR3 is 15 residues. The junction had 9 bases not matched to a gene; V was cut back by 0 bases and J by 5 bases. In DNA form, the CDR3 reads TGCAGTGCTAGAGATCTTCCGGGAGGATCCGAGACCCAGTACTTC. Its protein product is CSARDLPGGSETQYF.

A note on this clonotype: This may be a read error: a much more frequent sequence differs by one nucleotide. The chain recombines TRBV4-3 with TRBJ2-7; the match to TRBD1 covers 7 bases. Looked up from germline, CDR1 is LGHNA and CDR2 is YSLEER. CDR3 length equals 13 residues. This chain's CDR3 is CASSQEGGYGQYF. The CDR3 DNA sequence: TGCGCCAGCAGCCAAGAAGGGGGCTACGGGCAGTACTTC.

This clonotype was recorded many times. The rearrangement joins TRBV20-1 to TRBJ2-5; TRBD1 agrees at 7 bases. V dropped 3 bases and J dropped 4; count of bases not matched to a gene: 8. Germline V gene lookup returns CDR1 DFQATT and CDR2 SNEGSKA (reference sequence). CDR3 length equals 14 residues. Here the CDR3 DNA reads TGCAGTGCTAGTAGCCCAACAGGGGTAGAGACCCAGTACTTC. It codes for CSASSPTGVETQYF.

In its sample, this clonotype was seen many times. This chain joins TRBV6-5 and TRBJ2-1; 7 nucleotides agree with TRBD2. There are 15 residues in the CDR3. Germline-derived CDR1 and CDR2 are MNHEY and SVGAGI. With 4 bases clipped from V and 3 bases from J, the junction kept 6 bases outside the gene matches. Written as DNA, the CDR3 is TGTGCCAGCAGTTCTAGCGGAGGGGTCTACAATGAGCAGTTCTTC. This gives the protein CASSSSGGVYNEQFF.

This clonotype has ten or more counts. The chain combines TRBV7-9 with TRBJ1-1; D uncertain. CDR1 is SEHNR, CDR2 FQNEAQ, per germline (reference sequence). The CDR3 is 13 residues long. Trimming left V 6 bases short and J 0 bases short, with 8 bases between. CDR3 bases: TGTGCCAGCAGTTTCACAGTGAACACTGAAGCTTTCTTT. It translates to CASSFTVNTEAFF.

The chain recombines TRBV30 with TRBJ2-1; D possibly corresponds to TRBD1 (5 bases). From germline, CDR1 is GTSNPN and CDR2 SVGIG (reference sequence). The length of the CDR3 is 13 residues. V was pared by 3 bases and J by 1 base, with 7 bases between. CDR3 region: CAWRKGSYNEQFF. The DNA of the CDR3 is TGTGCCTGGAGAAAGGGGTCCTACAATGAGCAGTTCTTC.

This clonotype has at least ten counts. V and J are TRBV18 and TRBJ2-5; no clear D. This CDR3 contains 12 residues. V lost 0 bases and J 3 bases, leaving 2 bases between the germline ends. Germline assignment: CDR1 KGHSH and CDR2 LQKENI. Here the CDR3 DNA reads TGTGCCAGCTCACCACCTAAAGAGACCCAGTACTTC. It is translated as CASSPPKETQYF.

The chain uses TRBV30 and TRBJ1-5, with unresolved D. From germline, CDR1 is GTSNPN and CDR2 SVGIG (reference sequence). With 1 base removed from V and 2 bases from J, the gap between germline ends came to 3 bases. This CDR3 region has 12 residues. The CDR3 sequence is CAWSDGNQPQHF. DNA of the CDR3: TGTGCCTGGAGTGACGGCAATCAGCCCCAGCATTTT.